This TCR beta chain is from a study of blood T cell repertoires in COVID-19. Study-wide context: The United States, Italy and Spain were the sources of the acute and convalescent COVID-19 samples.

In the authors' workflow: Amplification with reference gene primers provided the estimates of nucleated cell counts. Measured with immunoSEQ multiplex PCR; TCRdb has only the in-frame clones, and not every one. The DNA gave D and trimming, while V, J and clone size come from that table. The sample lists hundreds of thousands of clones, about 90% occurring once. The germline gives CDR1 SGHRS, CDR2 YFSETQ. The V gene end was trimmed by 0 bases and the J gene end by 8 bases; junction bases not matched to a gene: 2. The CDR3 is made up of 15 amino acids. Remarks on this clone: Other DNA sequences in the sample encode the same CDR3.

The receptor comes from a woman in her 70s with COVID-19, enrolled during active disease. The chain is built from TRBV5-1 and TRBJ1-4; 12 bases match TRBD1. The sequencing sample was made of peripheral blood. In nucleotides, the CDR3 is TGCGCCAGCAGCTTGGCCGGGACAGGGGGCGAAAAACTGTTTTTT. Its translation: CASSLAGTGGEKLFF.